Sequencing of this T cell receptor (beta chain) was carried out in a study of blood T cell repertoires in COVID-19. Looked up from germline, CDR1 is ENHRY and CDR2 is SYGVKD. Trimming cost V 6 bases and J 2 bases, with 14 bases left between them. There are 15 residues in the CDR3. Clones were read by immunoSEQ multiplex PCR, and TCRdb kept only the in-frame ones, dropping some. Among 200,000 to 300,000 clones listed, 86% were seen once. This study enrolled people aged 18 to 89 from roughly 22 US geographic areas. Participant-given clinical history determined each cohort assignment. Sequences were obtained from PBMCs or T cells enriched from blood (not recorded which). V gene TRBV10-3 combines with J gene TRBJ1-3; D is undetermined. The sequence was obtained from a woman aged 18-30 years who had recovered from COVID-19. CDR3 nucleotides: TGTGCCATCAGAGAGAGCTCGGGTCCTGGAAACACCATATATTTT. Translating gives CAIRESSGPGNTIYF.